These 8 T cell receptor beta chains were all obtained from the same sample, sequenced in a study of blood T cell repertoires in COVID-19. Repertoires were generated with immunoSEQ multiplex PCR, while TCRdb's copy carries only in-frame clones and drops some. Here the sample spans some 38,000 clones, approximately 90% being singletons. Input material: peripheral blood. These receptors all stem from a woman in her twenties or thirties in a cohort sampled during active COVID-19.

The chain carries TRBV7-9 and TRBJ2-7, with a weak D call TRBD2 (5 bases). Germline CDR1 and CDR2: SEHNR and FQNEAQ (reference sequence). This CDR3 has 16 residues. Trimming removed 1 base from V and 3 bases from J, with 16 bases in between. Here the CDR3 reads CASSLVRASSIYEQYF. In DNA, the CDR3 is TGTGCCAGCAGCTTAGTTAGGGCTAGCAGTATCTACGAGCAGTACTTC.

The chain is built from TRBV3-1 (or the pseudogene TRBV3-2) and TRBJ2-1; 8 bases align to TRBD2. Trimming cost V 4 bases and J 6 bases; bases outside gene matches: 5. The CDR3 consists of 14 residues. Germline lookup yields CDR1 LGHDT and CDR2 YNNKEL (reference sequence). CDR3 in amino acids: CASSLAGTSNEQFF. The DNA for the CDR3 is TGTGCCAGCAGCCTCGCCGGGACTAGCAATGAGCAGTTCTTC.

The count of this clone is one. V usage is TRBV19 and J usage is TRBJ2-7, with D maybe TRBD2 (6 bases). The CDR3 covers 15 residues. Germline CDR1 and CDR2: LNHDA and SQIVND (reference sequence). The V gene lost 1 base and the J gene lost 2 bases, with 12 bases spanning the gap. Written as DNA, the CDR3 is TGTGCCAGTAGTATAGCTGGTAGCGGCACCTACGAGCAGTACTTC. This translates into CASSIAGSGTYEQYF.

The CDR3 sequence: CASSRGTNTGELFF. CDR3 bases: TGTGCCAGCAGCCGGGGAACGAACACCGGGGAGCTGTTTTTT. The chain recombines TRBV5-6 with TRBJ2-2, with D perhaps TRBD2 (5 bases). Germline V gene sequence: CDR1 SGHDT, CDR2 YYEEEE. The CDR3 loop spans 14 amino acids. V lost 4 bases and J lost 0, with 7 bases in between.

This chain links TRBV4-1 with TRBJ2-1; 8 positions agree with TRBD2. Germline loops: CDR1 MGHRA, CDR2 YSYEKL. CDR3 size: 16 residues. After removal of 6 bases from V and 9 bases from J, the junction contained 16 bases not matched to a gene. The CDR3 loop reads CASREPGTRFGGEQFF. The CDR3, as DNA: TGCGCCAGCAGAGAGCCCGGGACTAGATTCGGCGGTGAGCAGTTCTTC.

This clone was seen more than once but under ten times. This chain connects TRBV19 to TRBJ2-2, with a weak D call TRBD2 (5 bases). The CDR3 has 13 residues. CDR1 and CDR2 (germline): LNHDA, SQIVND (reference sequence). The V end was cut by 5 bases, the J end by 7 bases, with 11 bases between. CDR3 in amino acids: CASSPSGLGELFF. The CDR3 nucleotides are TGTGCCAGTAGTCCATCAGGACTCGGGGAGCTGTTTTTT.

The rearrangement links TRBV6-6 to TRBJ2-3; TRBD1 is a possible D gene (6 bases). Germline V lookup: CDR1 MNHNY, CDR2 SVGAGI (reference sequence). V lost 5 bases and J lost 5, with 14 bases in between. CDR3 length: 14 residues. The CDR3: CASSVRGRGDTQYF. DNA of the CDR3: TGTGCCAGCAGTGTAAGGGGCAGGGGAGATACGCAGTATTTT.

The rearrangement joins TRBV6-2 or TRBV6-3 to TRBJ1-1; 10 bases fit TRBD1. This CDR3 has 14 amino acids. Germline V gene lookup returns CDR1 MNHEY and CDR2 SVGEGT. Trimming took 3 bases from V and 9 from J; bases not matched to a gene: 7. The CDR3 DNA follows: TGTGCCAGCAGTTATAATAGACAGGGGGCTCAAGCTTTCTTT. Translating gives CASSYNRQGAQAFF.